Presented here are 24 T cell receptor beta chains from one specimen sequenced in a study of blood T cell repertoires in COVID-19. Sequenced by immunoSEQ multiplex PCR; TCRdb stores in-frame clones only, minus some. Of around 400,000 clones listed, more than 75% are singletons. The sample comprised peripheral blood. These receptor sequences come from an older woman with COVID-19, enrolled during active disease.

This chain connects TRBV18 to TRBJ2-3; a weak D match, TRBD1 (5 bases). The CDR3 has 15 residues. V was trimmed by 3 bases and J by 4 bases, leaving 14 bases between them. CDR1 is KGHSH and CDR2 is LQKENI in the germline V gene. The CDR3 loop is CASSPVRVLADTQYF. DNA of the CDR3: TGTGCCAGCTCACCGGTCAGGGTGTTGGCAGATACGCAGTATTTT. Supplemented by reference TRBV18 and TRBJ2-3, the full variable domain reads NAGVMQNPRHLVRRRGQEARLRCSPMKGHSHVYWYRQLPEEGLKFMVYLQKENIIDESGMPKERFSAEFPKEGPSILRIQQVVRGDSAAYFCASSPVRVLADTQYFGPGTRLTVL.

The chain combines TRBV5-1 with TRBJ2-7; unclear D gene. The CDR3 consists of 13 residues. Trimming cost V 6 bases and J 2 bases, with 12 bases left between them. Germline loops: CDR1 SGHRS, CDR2 YFSETQ. DNA of the CDR3: TGCGCCAGCAATCATCTAGGAGCCTACGAGCAGTACTTC. The encoded protein is CASNHLGAYEQYF.

This rearrangement joins TRBV19 to TRBJ2-3; 9 bases align to TRBD1. With 4 bases clipped from V and 0 bases from J, the junction kept 2 bases outside the gene matches. The germline V gene encodes CDR1 LNHDA and CDR2 SQIVND (reference sequence). The CDR3 consists of 15 residues. Written as DNA, the CDR3 is TGTGCCAGTAGTAGCGGACAGGGGAGCACAGATACGCAGTATTTT. This translates into CASSSGQGSTDTQYF.

The chain has TRBV6-5 and TRBJ1-1; D unresolved. Germline V gene lookup returns CDR1 MNHEY and CDR2 SVGAGI. Trimming removed 5 bases at V and 5 bases at J, with 12 bases between. This CDR3 spans 13 amino acids. In DNA form, the CDR3 reads TGTGCCAGCAGTAAGAGGGTTGGTACTGAAGCTTTCTTT. Its translation: CASSKRVGTEAFF.

The chain uses TRBV6-1 and TRBJ2-2, with D perhaps matching TRBD2 (5 bases). V was clipped by 0 bases and J by 0 bases, with 8 bases between them. The germline gives CDR1 MNHNS, CDR2 SASEGT. The CDR3 contains 16 residues. CDR3 coding DNA: TGTGCCAGCAGTGAAGCTCGGGGTGCGAACACCGGGGAGCTGTTTTTT. Its protein is CASSEARGANTGELFF.

With respect to this clone: Relative to the germline gene, one junction end is altered; a read error may explain this. The rearrangement uses TRBV7-7 and TRBJ2-3, with 9 positions matching TRBD2. The CDR3 contains 16 residues. The germline V gene has CDR1 SSHAT and CDR2 FNYEAQ (reference sequence). The DNA for the CDR3 is TGTGCTAGCAGCTTCGGGACTAGCCTAAACACAGATACGCAGTATTTT. Protein product: CASSFGTSLNTDTQYF. Full variable domain (remainder filled in from reference TRBV7-7 and TRBJ2-3): GAGVSQSPRYKVTKRGQDVTLRCDPISSHATLYWYQQALGQGPEFLTYFNYEAQPDKSGLPSDRFSAERPEGSISTLTIQRTEQRDSAMYRCASSFGTSLNTDTQYFGPGTRLTVL.

The V call is TRBV6-6, the J call TRBJ1-2; D perhaps matches TRBD1 (6 bases). Per the germline V gene, CDR1 is MNHNY and CDR2 is SVGAGI (reference sequence). The CDR3 is made up of 14 amino acids. V dropped 5 bases and J dropped 5 bases, with 15 bases sitting between them. The CDR3 region is CASSQQGTDYGYTF. Here the CDR3 DNA reads TGTGCCAGCAGTCAACAGGGAACAGATTATGGCTACACCTTC.

The chain recombines TRBV11-2 with TRBJ1-3; the D gene is possibly TRBD1 (6 bases). The V and J ends lost 0 bases and 0 bases respectively, with 9 bases between them. CDR3 length equals 16 residues. Germline V gene data show CDR1 as SGHAT and CDR2 as FQNNGV. Here the CDR3 DNA reads TGTGCCAGCAGCTTAGAAAGGGGGAACTCTGGAAACACCATATATTTT. The encoded protein is CASSLERGNSGNTIYF. Filled out from reference TRBV11-2 and TRBJ1-3, the complete variable domain reads EAGVAQSPRYKIIEKRQSVAFWCNPISGHATLYWYQQILGQGPKLLIQFQNNGVVDDSQLPKDRFSAERLKGVDSTLKIQPAKLEDSAVYLCASSLERGNSGNTIYFGEGSWLTVV.

J is TRBJ1-6 and V is TRBV5-1; a possible D gene is TRBD1 (6 bases). The CDR3 extends over 16 amino acids. Trimming stripped 5 bases from V and 4 bases from J, with 16 bases between. Per the germline V gene, CDR1 is SGHRS and CDR2 is YFSETQ. CDR3 region: CASRHRTDSYNSPLHF. In DNA, the CDR3 is TGCGCCAGCAGGCACCGGACAGACTCTTATAATTCACCCCTCCACTTT.

The chain links TRBV28 to TRBJ1-5; 8 bases map to TRBD1. V gave up 4 bases and J gave up 7 bases; unmatched junction bases: 18. This CDR3 region has 18 residues. Germline CDR1 and CDR2: MDHEN and SYDVKM. CDR3 sequence: CASSWGPGQGTLSQPQHF. CDR3 in DNA: TGTGCCAGCAGTTGGGGTCCCGGACAGGGAACGTTGTCGCAGCCCCAGCATTTT. Full variable domain (rest looked up from reference TRBV28 and TRBJ1-5): DVKVTQSSRYLVKRTGEKVFLECVQDMDHENMFWYRQDPGLGLRLIYFSYDVKMKEKGDIPEGYSVSREKKERFSLILESASTNQTSMYLCASSWGPGQGTLSQPQHFGDGTRLSIL.

A single count supports this clone. The chain combines TRBV5-5 with TRBJ2-1, with D possibly matching TRBD1 (5 bases). Per germline, CDR1 SGHKS and CDR2 YYEKEE (reference sequence). The CDR3 loop spans 17 amino acids. V shed 4 bases and J shed 2 bases, with 19 bases lying between them. The CDR3 sequence is CASSPPGRAITYNEQFF. Written as DNA, the CDR3 is TGTGCCAGCAGCCCCCCGGGCAGGGCCATCACCTACAATGAGCAGTTCTTC. The full variable domain, with the rest looked up from reference TRBV5-5 and TRBJ2-1, is DAGVTQSPTHLIKTRGQQVTLRCSPISGHKSVSWYQQVLGQGPQFIFQYYEKEERGRGNFPDRFSARQFPNYSSELNVNALLLGDSALYLCASSPPGRAITYNEQFFGPGTRLTVL.

The chain joins TRBV10-3 to TRBJ1-1; D is possibly TRBD1 (5 bases). V lost 3 bases to trimming and J lost 6 bases, with 14 bases between them. The CDR3 runs to 14 residues. Germline V gene sequence: CDR1 ENHRY, CDR2 SYGVKD. The CDR3 loop reads CAISDINGGAEAFF. The CDR3 nucleotides read TGTGCCATCAGTGACATCAATGGGGGGGCTGAAGCTTTCTTT.

The chain links TRBV9 to TRBJ2-3; perhaps TRBD1 as D (6 bases). In germline, CDR1 is SGDLS, CDR2 YYNGEE. The CDR3 sequence is 14 residues long. With 1 base removed from V and 2 bases from J, the gap between germline ends came to 8 bases. The CDR3 reads CASSVPGHTDTQYF. The CDR3 nucleotides read TGTGCCAGCAGCGTACCGGGACACACAGATACGCAGTATTTT.

The chain employs TRBV5-4 and TRBJ2-6; 8 nucleotides agree with TRBD1. The ends lost 2 bases at V and 4 bases at J; junction bases unmatched: 11. CDR1 is SGHNT and CDR2 is YYREEE in the germline V gene (reference sequence). The CDR3 spans 18 residues. The CDR3 sequence is CASSFIGQGFFGANVLTF. As DNA, the CDR3 is TGTGCCAGCAGCTTCATAGGACAGGGATTCTTCGGGGCCAACGTCCTGACTTTC.

CDR3 loop: CASRRTGEAGYTF. The CDR3 DNA sequence: TGTGCCAGCAGAAGGACAGGGGAGGCTGGCTACACCTTC. The chain links TRBV27 to TRBJ1-2; 9 nucleotides match TRBD1. Germline-derived CDR1 and CDR2 are MNHEY and SMNVEV (reference sequence). After removal of 6 bases from V and 7 bases from J, the junction contained 6 bases not matched to a gene. The CDR3 has 13 residues.

The CDR3 spells CASSSSGGGPYGYTF. The CDR3 nucleotides are TGTGCCAGCAGCTCTTCTGGCGGGGGTCCCTATGGCTACACCTTC. V usage is TRBV7-9 and J usage is TRBJ1-2; maybe TRBD1 (5 bases). The CDR3 consists of 15 residues. Germline CDR1 is SEHNR and CDR2 is FQNEAQ (reference sequence). Trimming cost V 4 bases and J 4 bases, with 16 bases left between them.

The chain uses TRBV27 and TRBJ1-1; D is possibly TRBD1 (5 bases). V lost 6 bases and J 8 bases, leaving 16 bases between the germline ends. Germline loops: CDR1 MNHEY, CDR2 SMNVEV (reference sequence). The CDR3 extends over 13 amino acids. CDR3 DNA sequence: TGTGCCAGCAGCCCGCTACAGGCGAGAGAAGCTTTCTTT. Amino acids: CASSPLQAREAFF.

The chain employs TRBV9 and TRBJ1-6, with D maybe TRBD1 (5 bases). The germline V gene encodes CDR1 SGDLS and CDR2 YYNGEE. The CDR3 loop spans 16 amino acids. The V and J ends lost 0 bases and 0 bases respectively, with 7 bases between them. CDR3 amino acids: CASSVETGSYNSPLHF. As DNA, the CDR3 is TGTGCCAGCAGCGTAGAAACAGGCTCCTATAATTCACCCCTCCACTTT. Filled out from reference TRBV9 and TRBJ1-6, the complete variable domain reads DSGVTQTPKHLITATGQRVTLRCSPRSGDLSVYWYQQSLDQGLQFLIQYYNGEERAKGNILERFSAQQFPDLHSELNLSSLELGDSALYFCASSVETGSYNSPLHFGNGTRLTVT.

The rearrangement uses TRBV19 and TRBJ1-1, with D hard to call. Trimming stripped 1 base from V and 3 bases from J, with 12 bases between. This CDR3 spans 15 amino acids. Per germline, CDR1 LNHDA and CDR2 SQIVND (reference sequence). The CDR3 DNA reads as TGTGCCAGTAGTATAGTATCCAGCGTTTACACTGAAGCTTTCTTT. The encoded protein is CASSIVSSVYTEAFF.

The chain recombines TRBV6-5 with TRBJ2-3; no clear D gene. Germline-derived CDR1 and CDR2 are MNHEY and SVGAGI. The CDR3 covers 13 residues. Trimming cost V 8 bases and J 3 bases, with 12 bases left between them. Here the CDR3 reads CASLSHPTDTQYF. CDR3 bases: TGTGCCAGCCTGTCACATCCGACAGATACGCAGTATTTT.

The V call is TRBV5-1, the J call TRBJ1-2; 7 bases agree with TRBD1. This CDR3 comprises 13 residues. The J segment lost 9 bases and the V segment lost 0 bases, leaving 5 bases of the junction unmatched. The germline V gene has CDR1 SGHRS and CDR2 YFSETQ. The chain's CDR3 is CASSLDQGESYTF. CDR3 sequence (DNA): TGCGCCAGCAGCTTGGACCAGGGGGAGAGCTACACCTTC.

A remark on this clone: A far larger clone is one nucleotide away, so this likely arose from a read error. CDR3 nucleotides: TGTGCCAGCAGCGTGGGAGGCACCGGGGAGCTGTTTTTT. Residues: CASSVGGTGELFF. The chain carries TRBV7-3 and TRBJ2-2; a possible D gene is TRBD2 (6 bases). Per the germline V gene, CDR1 is SGHTA and CDR2 is FQGTGA. This CDR3 is 13 amino acids long. V dropped 5 bases and J dropped 4 bases, with 8 bases sitting between them.

V and J are TRBV20-1 and TRBJ2-7; a possible D gene is TRBD2 (5 bases). Deletions cut 3 bases from V and 0 bases from J, with 12 bases between. CDR3 size: 14 residues. Germline CDR1 and CDR2: DFQATT and SNEGSKA (reference sequence). The CDR3 loop reads CSASDGVSSYEQYF. The CDR3 nucleotides read TGCAGTGCTAGTGACGGGGTCAGCTCCTACGAGCAGTACTTC.

This clone has a single count. This sample includes further DNA sequences coding for the same CDR3. The chain has TRBV28 and TRBJ2-3; perhaps TRBD1 as D (6 bases). Trimming stripped 6 bases from V and 3 bases from J, with 13 bases between. The CDR3 contains 14 residues. Germline values: CDR1 MDHEN, CDR2 SYDVKM. CDR3 region: CASSLLQGTDTQYF. The CDR3 bases are TGTGCCAGCAGCCTTTTACAGGGAACAGATACGCAGTATTTT.